Following are 19 T cell receptor beta chains from one sample sequenced in a study of cytomegalovirus exposure and HLA in healthy donors. Use of 60 Vbeta and 13 Jbeta primers characterized the PCR. This table comes from immunoSEQ multiplex PCR, and its TCRdb copy is limited to in-frame clones, with some not included. The data hold around 130,000 clones, with roughly three quarters observed a single time. The sequenced sample was PBMCs. These receptors were collected from a woman in her 30s in good health and CMV-seronegative.

The sample holds one count of this clone. This sequence joins TRBV27 and TRBJ2-2; TRBD2 agrees at 12 bases. The germline CDR1 and CDR2 sequences are MNHEY and SMNVEV (reference sequence). The CDR3 covers 18 residues. J lost 3 bases, V lost 5 bases, and 10 bases had no gene match. The CDR3 region has the DNA TGTGCCAGCAGTCCGCGACTAGCGGGAGCGTTGGACACCGGGGAGCTGTTTTTT. Its protein is CASSPRLAGALDTGELFF.

The V and J genes are TRBV5-6 and TRBJ2-5; TRBD2 agrees at 7 bases. V was clipped by 1 base and J by 4 bases; unmatched bases: 4. Germline CDR1 SGHDT, CDR2 YYEEEE. CDR3 length equals 14 residues. The CDR3 here is CASSLWGGVETQYF. The CDR3 DNA reads as TGTGCCAGCAGCTTGTGGGGGGGGGTAGAGACCCAGTACTTC.

This sequence joins TRBV10-1 and TRBJ2-3, with D maybe TRBD2 (5 bases). V dropped 2 bases and J dropped 2 bases, with 8 bases sitting between them. Germline CDR1 is WNHNN and CDR2 is SYGVQD (reference sequence). This CDR3 has 14 residues. The CDR3 DNA reads TGCGCCAGCAGTGAGCGGGATCTCACAGATACGCAGTATTTT. It encodes CASSERDLTDTQYF.

This sequence joins TRBV28 and TRBJ1-3; TRBD1 aligns across 7 bases. The trim removed 8 bases at V and 4 bases at J, leaving 11 bases unmatched. Germline CDR1 reads MDHEN; CDR2 reads SYDVKM. This CDR3 comprises 15 residues. The CDR3 region is CASRIGGPVGNTIYF. CDR3 bases: TGTGCCAGCCGAATAGGGGGCCCAGTAGGAAACACCATATATTTT.

The V call is TRBV6-5, the J call TRBJ1-2, with D unresolved. Germline CDR1 MNHEY, CDR2 SVGAGI. Trimming took 6 bases from V and 4 from J, leaving 9 bases between them. The CDR3 has 12 residues. DNA of the CDR3: TGTGCCAGCAGAGCGCCGGTCTATGGCTACACCTTC. Amino acids: CASRAPVYGYTF.

The J gene is TRBJ1-2, the V gene TRBV28; D possibly corresponds to TRBD1 (6 bases). The germline V gene encodes CDR1 MDHEN and CDR2 SYDVKM. Between the trimmed V and J ends, which lost 8 bases and 7 bases, there was a span of 17 bases. This CDR3 is 13 amino acids long. The CDR3 here is CASGPGGPFGYTF. Here the CDR3 DNA reads TGTGCCAGCGGCCCCGGGGGGCCTTTTGGCTACACCTTC.

The V and J genes are TRBV11-2 and TRBJ2-5, with D perhaps matching TRBD2 (6 bases). Trimming took off 2 bases at V and 3 bases at J, with 7 bases between the two ends. The CDR3 has 13 residues. Germline values: CDR1 SGHAT, CDR2 FQNNGV. The CDR3 DNA reads as TGTGCCAGCAGCTTACCGGGGGAAGAGACCCAGTACTTC. This codes for CASSLPGEETQYF.

The chain has TRBV6-5 and TRBJ2-7; 11 bases line up with TRBD2. V gave up 5 bases and J gave up 5 bases; unmatched junction bases: 5. Germline assignment: CDR1 MNHEY and CDR2 SVGAGI. This CDR3 comprises 14 residues. The CDR3 region has the DNA TGTGCCAGCAGTGAAACTAGCGGGGGCCACGAGCAGTACGTC. Its translation is CASSETSGGHEQYV.

The chain recombines TRBV7-2 with TRBJ2-1; 9 bases line up with TRBD2. This CDR3 has 18 amino acids. With V trimmed by 0 bases and J by 2 bases, 8 bases remained unmatched. CDR1 is SGHTA and CDR2 is FQGNSA in the germline V gene. The CDR3 DNA follows: TGTGCCAGCAGCTTAGCGCTAGGCGGGGGGGCTACCTACAATGAGCAGTTCTTC. Residues: CASSLALGGGATYNEQFF.

This chain uses TRBV6-1 with TRBJ2-5, with 8 bases aligning to TRBD2. Per germline, CDR1 MNHNS and CDR2 SASEGT. This CDR3 contains 14 residues. The J segment lost 4 bases and the V segment lost 6 bases, leaving 7 bases of the junction unmatched. CDR3 amino acids: CASRIGAGVETQYF. CDR3 in DNA: TGTGCCAGCAGGATTGGAGCGGGAGTAGAGACCCAGTACTTC.

The V call is TRBV28, the J call TRBJ1-2, with 8 nucleotides matching TRBD1. Germline CDR1 is MDHEN and CDR2 is SYDVKM. V lost 5 bases and J lost 5; bases outside the gene matches: 4. The CDR3 length is 13 residues. The CDR3 DNA sequence: TGTGCCAGCAGTCGGACAGGGAGGTATGGCTACACCTTC. Protein product: CASSRTGRYGYTF.

The gene calls are TRBV4-1 and TRBJ1-2; 11 bases are shared with TRBD1. The CDR3 is 17 amino acids. Germline V gene sequence: CDR1 MGHRA, CDR2 YSYEKL. J lost 3 bases, V lost 4 bases, and 10 bases had no gene match. The CDR3 is CASSPGQGAREDYGYTF. The CDR3 DNA follows: TGCGCCAGCAGCCCCGGACAGGGGGCGCGGGAGGACTATGGCTACACCTTC.

There are a few counts of this clone. The chain joins TRBV10-3 to TRBJ1-6; 9 bases fit TRBD1. The CDR3 runs 15 residues. The germline CDR1 and CDR2 sequences are ENHRY and SYGVKD. Trimming took 6 bases from V and 8 from J; bases not matched to a gene: 8. CDR3: CAISGPGQGDSPLHF. The CDR3 DNA sequence: TGTGCCATCAGCGGCCCGGGACAGGGAGATTCACCCCTCCACTTT.

V is TRBV4-1 and J is TRBJ1-5; D remains ambiguous. The CDR3 extends over 15 amino acids. Germline CDR1 MGHRA, CDR2 YSYEKL. V was cut by 1 base and J by 4 bases, with 11 bases left in between. The CDR3 nucleotides read TGCGCCAGCAGCCAAGGGGCCCTACCGAATCAGCCCCAGCATTTT. It codes for CASSQGALPNQPQHF.

This clone was counted between two and nine times. The V call is TRBV5-5, the J call TRBJ2-2; possibly TRBD1 for D (6 bases). CDR3 length: 20 residues. Trimming took 3 bases from V and 1 from J, leaving 25 bases between them. The germline gives CDR1 SGHKS, CDR2 YYEKEE (reference sequence). The CDR3 nucleotides read TGTGCCAGCAGCTCTAAAGCGGTACAGGGTGTGAGACTGAACACCGGGGAGCTGTTTTTT. This encodes CASSSKAVQGVRLNTGELFF.

The V and J genes are TRBV30 and TRBJ1-1, with D perhaps TRBD1 (5 bases). V was trimmed by 0 bases and J by 2 bases, leaving 16 bases between them. Germline CDR1 and CDR2: GTSNPN and SVGIG (reference sequence). The CDR3 has 16 residues. CDR3 region: CAWSVGRAGYNTEAFF. The CDR3 nucleotides are TGTGCCTGGAGTGTAGGCAGGGCAGGGTACAACACTGAAGCTTTCTTT.

This rearrangement joins TRBV5-1 to TRBJ2-7, with 7 bases aligning to TRBD1. The CDR3 sequence is 13 residues long. Per the germline V gene, CDR1 is SGHRS and CDR2 is YFSETQ. J was trimmed by 5 bases and V by 0 bases; bases with no gene match: 2. CDR3 sequence (DNA): TGCGCCAGCAGCTTGGCTCAGGGGGACGAGCAGTACGTC. Protein sequence: CASSLAQGDEQYV.

The chain couples TRBV19 to TRBJ1-2; D remains unclear. V lost 7 bases and J 2 bases, leaving 20 bases between the germline ends. CDR3 size: 16 residues. The germline gives CDR1 LNHDA, CDR2 SQIVND (reference sequence). The CDR3 here is CASTRREKPLNYGYTF. The CDR3 nucleotides are TGTGCCAGTACCCGACGGGAGAAGCCTTTAAACTATGGCTACACCTTC.

In its sample, this clone was seen a few times. This sequence joins TRBV19 and TRBJ2-1, with 9 bases that match TRBD2. Per germline, CDR1 LNHDA and CDR2 SQIVND (reference sequence). The junction had 9 bases not matched to a gene; V was cut back by 8 bases and J by 7 bases. The CDR3 totals 14 residues. CDR3: CASGRGGAPNEQFF. CDR3 DNA sequence: TGTGCCAGTGGCCGCGGGGGGGCTCCAAATGAGCAGTTCTTC.